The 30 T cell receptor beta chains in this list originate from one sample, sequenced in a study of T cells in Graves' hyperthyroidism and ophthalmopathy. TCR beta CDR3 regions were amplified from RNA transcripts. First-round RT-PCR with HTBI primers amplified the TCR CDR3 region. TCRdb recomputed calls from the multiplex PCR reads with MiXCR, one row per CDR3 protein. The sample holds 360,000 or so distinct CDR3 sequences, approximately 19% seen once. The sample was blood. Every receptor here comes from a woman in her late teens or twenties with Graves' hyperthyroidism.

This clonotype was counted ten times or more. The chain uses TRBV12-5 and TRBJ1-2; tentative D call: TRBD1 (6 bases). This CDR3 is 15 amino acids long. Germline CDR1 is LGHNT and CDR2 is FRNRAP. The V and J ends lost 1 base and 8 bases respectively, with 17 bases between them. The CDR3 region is CASGLAPTGIGGYTF. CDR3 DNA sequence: TGTGCTAGTGGTTTGGCCCCCACAGGGATTGGAGGCTACACCTTC.

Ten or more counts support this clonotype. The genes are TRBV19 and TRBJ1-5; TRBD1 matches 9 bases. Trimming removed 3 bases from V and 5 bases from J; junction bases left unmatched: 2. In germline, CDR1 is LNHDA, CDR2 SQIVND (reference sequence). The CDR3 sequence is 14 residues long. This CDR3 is CASSMGTGHQPQHF. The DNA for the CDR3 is TGTGCCAGTAGTATGGGGACAGGGCATCAGCCCCAGCATTTT.

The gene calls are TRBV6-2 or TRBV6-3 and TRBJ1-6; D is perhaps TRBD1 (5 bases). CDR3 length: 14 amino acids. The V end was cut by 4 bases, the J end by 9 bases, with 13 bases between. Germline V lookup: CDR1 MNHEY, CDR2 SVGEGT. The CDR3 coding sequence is TGTGCCAGCAGTTCCGGGGGGGGTATTTCACCCCTCCACTTT. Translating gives CASSSGGGISPLHF.

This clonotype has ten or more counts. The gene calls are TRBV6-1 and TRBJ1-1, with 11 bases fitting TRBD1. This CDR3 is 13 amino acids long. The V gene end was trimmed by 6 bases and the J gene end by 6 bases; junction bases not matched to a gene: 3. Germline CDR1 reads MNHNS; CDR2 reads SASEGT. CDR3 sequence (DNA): TGTGCCAGCAGACGGGACAGGGGGTCTGAAGCTTTCTTT. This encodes CASRRDRGSEAFF.

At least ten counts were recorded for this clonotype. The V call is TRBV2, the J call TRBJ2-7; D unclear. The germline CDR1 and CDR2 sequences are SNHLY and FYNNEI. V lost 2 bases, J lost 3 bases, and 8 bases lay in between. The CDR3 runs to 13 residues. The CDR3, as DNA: TGTGCCAGCAGTGAATACGGCCTCTACGAGCAGTACTTC. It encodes CASSEYGLYEQYF.

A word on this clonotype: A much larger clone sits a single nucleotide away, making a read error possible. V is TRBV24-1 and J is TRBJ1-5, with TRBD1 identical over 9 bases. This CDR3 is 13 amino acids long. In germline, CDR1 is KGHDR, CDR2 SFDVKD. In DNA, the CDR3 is TGTGCCGCCAGCGACAGGGGGTTTGAGCCCCAGCATTTT. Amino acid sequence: CAASDRGFEPQHF.

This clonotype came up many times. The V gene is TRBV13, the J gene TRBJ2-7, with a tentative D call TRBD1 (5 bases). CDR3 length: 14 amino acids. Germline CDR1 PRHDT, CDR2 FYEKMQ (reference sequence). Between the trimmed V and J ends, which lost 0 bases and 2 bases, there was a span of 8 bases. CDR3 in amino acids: CASSLGGRAYEQYF. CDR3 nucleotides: TGTGCCAGCAGCTTAGGCGGCAGGGCCTACGAGCAGTACTTC.

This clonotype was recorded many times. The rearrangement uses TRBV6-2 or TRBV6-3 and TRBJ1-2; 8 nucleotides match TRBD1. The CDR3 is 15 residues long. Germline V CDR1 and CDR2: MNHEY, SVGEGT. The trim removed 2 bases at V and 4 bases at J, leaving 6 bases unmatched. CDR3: CASSYGPGQGYGYTF. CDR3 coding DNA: TGTGCCAGCAGTTACGGCCCTGGACAGGGCTATGGCTACACCTTC.

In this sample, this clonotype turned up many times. Here the CDR3 DNA reads TGTGCCACCAGTGACCTAGGACTTAAGCAGTACTTC. Translation gives CATSDLGLKQYF. The V and J genes are TRBV24-1 and TRBJ2-7, with TRBD2 as a possible D gene (5 bases). Germline V lookup: CDR1 KGHDR, CDR2 SFDVKD. The CDR3 has 12 residues. The V and J ends lost 4 bases and 8 bases respectively, with 11 bases between them.

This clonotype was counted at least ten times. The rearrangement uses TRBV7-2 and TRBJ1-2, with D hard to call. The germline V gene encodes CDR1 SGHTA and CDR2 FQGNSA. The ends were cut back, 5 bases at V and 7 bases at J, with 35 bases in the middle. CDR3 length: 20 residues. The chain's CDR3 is CASSGLASRNYTRTTRGYTF. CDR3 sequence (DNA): TGTGCCAGCAGCGGCTTAGCTTCACGGAACTATACCCGTACCACCCGTGGCTACACCTTC.

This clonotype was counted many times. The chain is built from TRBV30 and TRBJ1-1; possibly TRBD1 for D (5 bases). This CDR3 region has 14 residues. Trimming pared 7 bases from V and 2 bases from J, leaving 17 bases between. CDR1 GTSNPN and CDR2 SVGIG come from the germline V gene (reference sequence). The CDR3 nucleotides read TGTGCCTCGAGGGAGGGGTGGATCAACACTGAAGCTTTCTTT. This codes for CASREGWINTEAFF.

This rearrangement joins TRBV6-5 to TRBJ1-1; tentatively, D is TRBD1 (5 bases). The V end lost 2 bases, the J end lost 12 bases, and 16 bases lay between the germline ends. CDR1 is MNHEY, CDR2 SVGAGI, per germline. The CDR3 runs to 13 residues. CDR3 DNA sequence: TGTGCCAGCAGTTACCGTGGGACGAGGTTAACTTTCTTT. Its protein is CASSYRGTRLTFF.

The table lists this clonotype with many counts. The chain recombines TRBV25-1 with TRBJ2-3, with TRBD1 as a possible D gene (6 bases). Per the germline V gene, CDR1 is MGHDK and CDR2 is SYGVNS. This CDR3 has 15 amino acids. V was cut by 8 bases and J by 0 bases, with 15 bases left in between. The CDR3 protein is CASGRGGLSTDTQYF. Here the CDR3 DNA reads TGTGCCAGCGGACGTGGGGGCCTGAGCACAGATACGCAGTATTTT.

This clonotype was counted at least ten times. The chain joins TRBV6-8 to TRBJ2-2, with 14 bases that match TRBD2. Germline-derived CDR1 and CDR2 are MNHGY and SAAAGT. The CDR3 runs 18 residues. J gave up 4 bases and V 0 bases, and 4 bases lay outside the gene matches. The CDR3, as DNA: TGTGCCAGCAGTTACTCGACTAGCGGGGGGGCCGCCACCGGGGAGCTGTTTTTT. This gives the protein CASSYSTSGGAATGELFF.

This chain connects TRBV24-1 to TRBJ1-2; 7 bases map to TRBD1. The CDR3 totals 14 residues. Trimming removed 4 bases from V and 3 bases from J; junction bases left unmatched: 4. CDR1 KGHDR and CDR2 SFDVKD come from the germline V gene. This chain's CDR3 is CATSDAGTDYGYTF. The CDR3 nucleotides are TGTGCCACCAGTGACGCCGGGACAGACTATGGCTACACCTTC.

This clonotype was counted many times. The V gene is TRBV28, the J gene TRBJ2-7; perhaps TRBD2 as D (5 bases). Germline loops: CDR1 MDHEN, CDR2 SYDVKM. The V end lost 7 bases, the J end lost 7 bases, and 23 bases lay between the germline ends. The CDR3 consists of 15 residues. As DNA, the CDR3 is TGTGCCAGCAAGGAGACATTCTCACACTCGGGGGAGCAGTACTTC. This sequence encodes CASKETFSHSGEQYF.

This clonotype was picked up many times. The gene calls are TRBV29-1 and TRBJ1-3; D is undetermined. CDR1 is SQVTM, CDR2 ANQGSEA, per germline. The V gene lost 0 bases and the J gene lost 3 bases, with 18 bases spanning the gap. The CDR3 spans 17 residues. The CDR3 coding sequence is TGCAGCGTTGAAGAGCGAACAGCGACTTCTGGTGGAAACACCATATATTTT. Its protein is CSVEERTATSGGNTIYF.

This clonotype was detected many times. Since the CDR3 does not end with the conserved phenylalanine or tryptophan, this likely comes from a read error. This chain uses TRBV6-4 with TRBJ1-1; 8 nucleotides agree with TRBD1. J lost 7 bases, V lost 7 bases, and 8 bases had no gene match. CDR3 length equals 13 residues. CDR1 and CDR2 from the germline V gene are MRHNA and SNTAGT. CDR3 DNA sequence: TGTGCCAGCACCTCGGACAGGGTCGGTGAAGCTTTCTCT. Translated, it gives CASTSDRVGEAFS.

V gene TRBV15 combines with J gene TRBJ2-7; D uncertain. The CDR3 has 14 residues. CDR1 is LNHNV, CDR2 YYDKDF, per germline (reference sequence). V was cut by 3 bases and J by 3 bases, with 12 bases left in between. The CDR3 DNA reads TGTGCCACCAGCAGGGACGGTCCGGGCTACGAGCAGTACTTC. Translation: CATSRDGPGYEQYF.

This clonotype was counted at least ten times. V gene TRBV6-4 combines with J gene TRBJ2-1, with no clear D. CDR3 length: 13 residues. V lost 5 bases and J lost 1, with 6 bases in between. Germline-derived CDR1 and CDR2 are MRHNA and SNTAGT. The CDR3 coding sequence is TGTGCCAGCAGTAAAGATTCCTACAATGAGCAGTTCTTC. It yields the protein CASSKDSYNEQFF.

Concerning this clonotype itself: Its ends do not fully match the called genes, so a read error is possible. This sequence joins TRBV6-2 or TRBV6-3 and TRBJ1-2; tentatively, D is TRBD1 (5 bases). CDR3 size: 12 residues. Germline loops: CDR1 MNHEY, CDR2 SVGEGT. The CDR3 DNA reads TGTGCCAGCAGTATACAGGTGCATGGTTACACCTTC. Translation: CASSIQVHGYTF.

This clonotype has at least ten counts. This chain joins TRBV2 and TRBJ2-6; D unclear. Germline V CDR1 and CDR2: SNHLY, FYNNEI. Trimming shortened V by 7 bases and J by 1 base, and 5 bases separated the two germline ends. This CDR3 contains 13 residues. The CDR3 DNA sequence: TGTGCCAGCAAGACATCTGGGGCCAACGTCCTGACTTTC. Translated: CASKTSGANVLTF.

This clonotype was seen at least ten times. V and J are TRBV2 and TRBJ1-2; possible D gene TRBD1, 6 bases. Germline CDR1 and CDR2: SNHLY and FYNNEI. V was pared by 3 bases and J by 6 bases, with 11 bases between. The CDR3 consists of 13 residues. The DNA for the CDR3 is TGTGCCAGCAGTGAGAAGGGGGACCATGGCTACACCTTC. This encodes CASSEKGDHGYTF.

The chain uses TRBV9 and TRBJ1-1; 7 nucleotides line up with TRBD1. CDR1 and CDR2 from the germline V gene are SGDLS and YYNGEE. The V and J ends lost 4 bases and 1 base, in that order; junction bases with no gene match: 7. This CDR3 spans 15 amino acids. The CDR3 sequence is CASSITGEGNTEAFF. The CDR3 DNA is TGTGCCAGCAGCATCACAGGGGAGGGGAACACTGAAGCTTTCTTT.

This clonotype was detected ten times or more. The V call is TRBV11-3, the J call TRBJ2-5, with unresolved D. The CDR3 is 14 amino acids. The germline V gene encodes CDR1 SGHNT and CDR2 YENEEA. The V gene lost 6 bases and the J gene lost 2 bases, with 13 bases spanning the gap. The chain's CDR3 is CASSPSGPQETQYF. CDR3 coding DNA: TGTGCCAGCAGTCCCTCGGGCCCTCAAGAGACCCAGTACTTC.

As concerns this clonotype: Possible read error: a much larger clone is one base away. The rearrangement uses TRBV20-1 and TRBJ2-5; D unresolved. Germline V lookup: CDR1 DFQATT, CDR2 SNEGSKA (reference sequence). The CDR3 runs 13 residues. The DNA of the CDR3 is TGCAGTGCTATGGGCACCCTCCAAGAGGCCCAGTACTTC. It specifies CSAMGTLQEAQYF.

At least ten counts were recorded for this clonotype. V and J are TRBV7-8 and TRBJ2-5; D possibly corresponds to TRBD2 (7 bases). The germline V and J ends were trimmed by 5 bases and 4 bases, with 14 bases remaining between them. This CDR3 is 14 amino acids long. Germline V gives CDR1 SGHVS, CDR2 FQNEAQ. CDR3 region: CASSPRGGRETQYF. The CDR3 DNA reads TGTGCCAGCAGCCCGAGGGGGGGGCGAGAGACCCAGTACTTC. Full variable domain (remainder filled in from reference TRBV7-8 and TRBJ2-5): GAGVSQSPRYKVAKRGQDVALRCDPISGHVSLFWYQQALGQGPEFLTYFQNEAQLDKSGLPSDRFFAERPEGSVSTLKIQRTQQEDSAVYLCASSPRGGRETQYFGPGTRLLVL.

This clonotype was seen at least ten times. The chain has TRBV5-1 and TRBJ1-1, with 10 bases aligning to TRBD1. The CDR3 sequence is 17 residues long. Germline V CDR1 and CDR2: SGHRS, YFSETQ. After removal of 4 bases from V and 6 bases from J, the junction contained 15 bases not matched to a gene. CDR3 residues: CASSLDRGRVRIPEAFF. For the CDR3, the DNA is TGCGCCAGCAGCCTCGACAGGGGGCGCGTAAGAATCCCTGAAGCTTTCTTT.

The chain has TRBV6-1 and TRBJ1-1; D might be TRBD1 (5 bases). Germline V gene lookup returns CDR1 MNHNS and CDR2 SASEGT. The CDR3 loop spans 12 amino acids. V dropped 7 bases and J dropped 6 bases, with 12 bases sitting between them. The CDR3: CASNGPGPEAFF. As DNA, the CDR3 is TGTGCCAGCAATGGGCCGGGACCTGAAGCTTTCTTT.

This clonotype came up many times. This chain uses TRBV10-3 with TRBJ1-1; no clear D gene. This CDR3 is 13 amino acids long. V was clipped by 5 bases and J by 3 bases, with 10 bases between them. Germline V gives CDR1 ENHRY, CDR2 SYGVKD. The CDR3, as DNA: TGTGCCATCAGTCCCCCGGGTGACACTGAAGCTTTCTTT. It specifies CAISPPGDTEAFF.